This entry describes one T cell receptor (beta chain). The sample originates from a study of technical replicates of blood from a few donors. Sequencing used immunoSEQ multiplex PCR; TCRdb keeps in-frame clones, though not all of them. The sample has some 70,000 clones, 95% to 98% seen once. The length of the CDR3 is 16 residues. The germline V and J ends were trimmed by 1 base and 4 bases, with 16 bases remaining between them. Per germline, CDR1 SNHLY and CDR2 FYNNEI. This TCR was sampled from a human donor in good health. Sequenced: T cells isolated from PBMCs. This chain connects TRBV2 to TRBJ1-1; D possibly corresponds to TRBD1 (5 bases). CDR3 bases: TGTGCCAGCAGTGAAGAATTCTTGGGCGGGGGCACTGAAGCTTTCTTT. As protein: CASSEEFLGGGTEAFF.